The 16 T cell receptor beta chains given below trace back to one sample, sequenced in a study of blood T cell repertoires in COVID-19. Clones were sequenced by immunoSEQ multiplex PCR, and TCRdb holds only the in-frame ones, with some missing. The profile shows some 260,000 clones, approximately 84% of them singletons. Sample: PBMCs or T cells enriched from blood (not recorded which). The origin of the receptors is a man in his forties who had recovered from COVID-19.

The chain joins TRBV7-9 to TRBJ2-3, with 11 bases that match TRBD2. V trimming: 4 bases; J trimming: 3 bases; junction bases outside the gene matches: 3. The germline V gene has CDR1 SEHNR and CDR2 FQNEAQ (reference sequence). The CDR3 is 15 amino acids. The CDR3 DNA reads as TGTGCCAGCAGCTCAACTAGCGGGAGAACAGATACGCAGTATTTT. Its translation is CASSSTSGRTDTQYF.

The chain recombines TRBV9 with TRBJ1-3; no clear D. V was shortened by 4 bases and J by 4 bases, with 3 bases between the two germline ends. The CDR3 runs to 11 residues. In germline, CDR1 is SGDLS, CDR2 YYNGEE. The CDR3 protein is CASSLGNTIYF. The CDR3 region has the DNA TGTGCCAGCAGCCTCGGAAACACCATATATTTT.

V is TRBV4-3 and J is TRBJ2-2; tentatively, D is TRBD2 (5 bases). Germline loops: CDR1 LGHNA, CDR2 YSLEER. V lost 1 base to trimming and J lost 0 bases, with 12 bases between them. The CDR3 is made up of 17 amino acids. This chain's CDR3 is CASSQAAAYANTGELFF. The CDR3 DNA is TGCGCCAGCAGCCAAGCAGCGGCCTACGCGAACACCGGGGAGCTGTTTTTT.

The rearrangement links TRBV19 to TRBJ1-6; D possibly corresponds to TRBD1 (6 bases). Germline V gene sequence: CDR1 LNHDA, CDR2 SQIVND (reference sequence). Trimming took 10 bases from V and 7 from J, leaving 17 bases between them. The CDR3 is 14 residues long. CDR3 in amino acids: CATSDRQGNSPLHF. For the CDR3, the DNA is TGTGCCACCTCGGACAGACAAGGCAATTCACCCCTCCACTTT.

J is TRBJ2-7 and V is TRBV19; TRBD1 aligns across 8 bases. From germline, CDR1 is LNHDA and CDR2 SQIVND (reference sequence). The junction had 13 bases not matched to a gene; V was cut back by 10 bases and J by 2 bases. The CDR3 totals 15 residues. Here the CDR3 DNA reads TGTGCCACCTATTCCGGGACAGGCGATCCCTACGAGCAGTACTTC. It is translated as CATYSGTGDPYEQYF. Filled out from reference TRBV19 and TRBJ2-7, the complete variable domain reads DGGITQSPKYLFRKEGQNVTLSCEQNLNHDAMYWYRQDPGQGLRLIYYSQIVNDFQKGDIAEGYSVSREKKESFPLTVTSAQKNPTAFYLCATYSGTGDPYEQYFGPGTRLTVT.

The chain recombines TRBV3-1 (or the pseudogene TRBV3-2) with TRBJ1-5; D is ambiguous. Germline V lookup: CDR1 LGHDT, CDR2 YNNKEL (reference sequence). CDR3 length equals 12 residues. V dropped 3 bases and J dropped 2 bases, with 2 bases sitting between them. CDR3 sequence reads: CASSHGNQPQHF. CDR3 coding DNA: TGTGCCAGCAGCCACGGCAATCAGCCCCAGCATTTT.

This chain uses TRBV30 with TRBJ1-1, with D perhaps TRBD1 (6 bases). In germline, CDR1 is GTSNPN, CDR2 SVGIG (reference sequence). V was trimmed by 3 bases and J by 0 bases, leaving 8 bases between them. This CDR3 contains 13 residues. Here the CDR3 reads CAWRDSVNTEAFF. The CDR3 region has the DNA TGTGCCTGGAGGGACAGTGTGAACACTGAAGCTTTCTTT.

V and J are TRBV30 and TRBJ2-1; 9 positions agree with TRBD1. This CDR3 contains 14 residues. In germline, CDR1 is GTSNPN, CDR2 SVGIG (reference sequence). The V segment lost 1 base and the J segment 9 bases; nucleotides outside the gene matches: 7. CDR3 DNA: TGTGCCTGGAGTGGACAGGGGGGGCGTAGTGAGCAGTTCTTC. It encodes CAWSGQGGRSEQFF.

This chain connects TRBV7-8 to TRBJ1-1; TRBD1 is a possible D gene (5 bases). The germline V gene has CDR1 SGHVS and CDR2 FQNEAQ. CDR3 length equals 16 residues. With 2 bases removed from V and 0 bases from J, the gap between germline ends came to 13 bases. In DNA form, the CDR3 reads TGTGCCAGCAGCTTAAATGGCGGGACGATGAACACTGAAGCTTTCTTT. Amino acids: CASSLNGGTMNTEAFF.

V gene TRBV7-2 combines with J gene TRBJ1-3; TRBD1 matches at 9 bases. There are 14 residues in the CDR3. The germline gives CDR1 SGHTA, CDR2 FQGNSA. Unmatched junction bases numbered 1, after V lost 5 bases and J lost 2 bases. The CDR3 coding sequence is TGTGCCAGCAGCAGACAGGGGGCTGGAAACACCATATATTTT. This translates into CASSRQGAGNTIYF.

This clone was detected once. The chain has TRBV2 and TRBJ1-3; a weak D match, TRBD1 (5 bases). The germline V and J ends were trimmed by 7 bases and 2 bases, with 15 bases remaining between them. Germline V lookup: CDR1 SNHLY, CDR2 FYNNEI. The CDR3 sequence is 15 residues long. The CDR3 loop reads CASTETGSPGNTIYF. As DNA, the CDR3 is TGTGCCAGCACCGAAACAGGATCCCCTGGAAACACCATATATTTT.

This chain links TRBV28 with TRBJ1-5, with a tentative D call TRBD1 (6 bases). This CDR3 is built from 15 residues. Germline lookup yields CDR1 MDHEN and CDR2 SYDVKM. The V end lost 7 bases, the J end lost 7 bases, and 20 bases lay between the germline ends. The CDR3 is CASTPIGQSDQPQHF. The CDR3, as DNA: TGTGCCAGCACCCCAATTGGACAGAGTGACCAGCCCCAGCATTTT.

The chain couples TRBV5-5 to TRBJ2-7, with a possible D match to TRBD2 (5 bases). The CDR3 loop spans 13 amino acids. The V gene lost 0 bases and the J gene lost 7 bases, with 11 bases spanning the gap. Looked up from germline, CDR1 is SGHKS and CDR2 is YYEKEE (reference sequence). In DNA, the CDR3 is TGTGCCAGCAGCTTGGCTCGTCAGCGGGAGCAGTACTTC. This translates into CASSLARQREQYF.

This chain connects TRBV6-5 to TRBJ2-1; 7 bases match TRBD1. The CDR3 has 15 residues. V shed 0 bases and J 8 bases; nucleotides not matched to a gene: 7. From germline, CDR1 is MNHEY and CDR2 SVGAGI. The CDR3 is CASSYSRQGRYEQFF. The CDR3 DNA sequence: TGTGCCAGCAGTTACTCGCGACAGGGTCGGTATGAGCAGTTCTTC.

This chain links TRBV7-2 with TRBJ2-5, with D possibly matching TRBD2 (6 bases). CDR3 length equals 15 residues. Trimming left V 1 base short and J 3 bases short, with 12 bases between. Germline CDR1 SGHTA, CDR2 FQGNSA. The CDR3 region is CASSLGGSGEETQYF. CDR3 DNA sequence: TGTGCCAGCAGCTTAGGTGGTAGCGGAGAAGAGACCCAGTACTTC.

The gene calls are TRBV12-5 and TRBJ2-7; 11 nucleotides align to TRBD1. V shed 1 base, J shed 6 bases, and the junction held 14 bases outside the gene matches. The germline V gene has CDR1 LGHNT and CDR2 FRNRAP. This CDR3 is 18 amino acids long. The CDR3 region is CASGLAYRTGGDFGEQYF. CDR3 bases: TGTGCTAGTGGTTTGGCCTACCGGACAGGGGGCGACTTCGGCGAGCAGTACTTC. Variable domain in full (rest from reference TRBV12-5 and TRBJ2-7): DARVTQTPRHKVTEMGQEVTMRCQPILGHNTVFWYRQTMMQGLELLAYFRNRAPLDDSGMPKDRFSAEMPDATLATLKIQPSEPRDSAVYFCASGLAYRTGGDFGEQYFGPGTRLTVT.